This T cell receptor beta chain was sequenced for a study of blood T cell repertoires in COVID-19 (dated by TCRdb to 2020 to 2021). A note on the overall study: Collaborator samples came from the United States, Italy and Spain and covered acute and convalescent phases of COVID-19. Where HLA class I and class II types were available, the types were taken from metadata supplied by the sample provider, not from assay-based typing. The material from the prospective study consisted of cDNA or gDNA derived from T cells, B-cell-depleted T cells, or PBMCs. A freely available public database, intended as a resource for researchers studying the immune response to SARS-CoV-2, is where the repertoires were released. The sample metadata nearly always contained a de-identified subject ID, COVID-19 status, age in years and sex. Samples came from the ongoing ImmuneRACE study (first 160 participants) plus 1,254 subjects from 6 global collaborators. The dataset comprised deeply sampled blood TCRbeta repertoires from subjects exposed to, actively infected with, or recovered from COVID-19.

With respect to this clone: Its antigen remains undetermined. Within one base of it there is no much larger clone, and no base qualities were kept.

One collaborating source in Seattle enrolled patients during active infection and followed them longitudinally through the course of disease. Whole blood was collected in K2EDTA tubes by collaborating institutions according to the institutions' own protocols. For TCRbeta analysis, collaborator samples were shipped as frozen whole blood, as isolated PBMCs, or as DNA extracted from either sample type. TCRbeta CDR3 regions were amplified from genomic DNA using the immunoSEQ Assay, a bias-controlled multiplex PCR. The paper's processing steps were these. The number of nucleated cells in each sample was estimated from the amplification of reference gene primers within the assay. Sequence reads were collapsed and filtered to measure the absolute abundance of every unique TCRbeta CDR3 rearrangement. For each sample, productive Simpson clonality was calculated as the square root of Simpson's diversity index over productive rearrangements. TCRdb stores this immuneACCESS table with in-frame sequences only. Part of the clones is absent; in the studies checked, under half of the shortfall reflects unresolved V genes, and no reason is known for the rest. Clone size and the V and J calls come from that table; the DNA yielded D and trimming. Present in this sample are roughly 230,000 clones, around 84% of which were seen just once. More than 9% of the sample rests with the top ten.

Paper-wide results and their limitations: The quantity of clinical and demographic metadata differed by source and by participant and was supplied without curation.

Sequenced: peripheral blood. This TCR was recovered from a woman of 80 years or more with COVID-19, enrolled during active disease.

The sequence in DNA is TGCGCCAGCAGCTTGGCCTTGACAGGGGTTAATTCACCCCTCCACTTT. Its protein product is CASSLALTGVNSPLHF. The chain employs TRBV5-1 and TRBJ1-6, with TRBD1 identical over 8 junction bases. The CDR3 starts with the cysteine, ends with the phenylalanine, and has 16 residues. Just CDR3 DNA is preserved here, 48 bases in frame from base 1. V trim: 0 bases; J trim: 6 bases; unmatched bases: 5. Per the germline V gene, SGHRS is the CDR1 and YFSETQ is the CDR2.